The entry below describes one T cell receptor beta chain. Its specificity is unknown. TCRdb's copy holds only in-frame clones and misses some; the assay was immunoSEQ multiplex PCR. The sample shows roughly 450,000 clones, around 90% of them seen only once. The source of the sample is a study of Ad26.COV2.S vaccination and SARS-CoV-2 variants. This CDR3 is built from 16 residues. V was trimmed by 0 bases and J by 4 bases, leaving 15 bases between them. CDR1 and CDR2 (germline): ENHRY, SYGVKD. Stated treatment: some 20 received Ad26.COV2.S at low or high dose, single or two shots; several received placebo; per-sample allocation not given. Vaccine and placebo recipients were sampled on day 63 after the first injection. Expression of Wuhan-strain SARS-CoV-2 spike came from the Ad26 vector that formed the vaccine. Study-level results: Those who received the vaccine showed greater spike-specific TCR breadth than those given placebo.

The sequencing here drew on peripheral blood, taken in a trial of Ad26.COV2.S vaccine versus placebo. The rearrangement uses TRBV10-3 and TRBJ1-2; a weak D match, TRBD1 (6 bases). The sequence came from a person aged 18 to 59 who received the Ad26.COV2.S COVID-19 vaccine or a placebo. In nucleotides, the CDR3 is TGTGCCATCAGTGAGTCCCCCGGGGGCGTCTCCTATGGCTACACCTTC. It encodes CAISESPGGVSYGYTF.